The 15 T cell receptor beta chains below all came from one sample that was sequenced in a study of metastatic and nonmetastatic thyroid tumors. Every patient was untreated before thyroid surgery. With MiXCR, TCRdb called clones anew from the PCR reads. The data contain fewer than 15,000 clones, 23% of them seen just once; the ten biggest clones take up approximately 8%. Sequencing used tumor tissue. Every receptor here comes from a female donor with papillary thyroid cancer or a benign thyroid nodule (not recorded which). Some clones in this sample may be carry-over from other donors' samples.

This clone was observed many times. The chain carries TRBV5-1 and TRBJ2-2; 7 nucleotides match TRBD2. This CDR3 has 15 amino acids. The ends lost 4 bases at V and 10 bases at J; junction bases unmatched: 13. Germline V gene data show CDR1 as SGHRS and CDR2 as YFSETQ. The CDR3 loop reads CASSLQRDYSEELFF. The CDR3 DNA reads TGCGCCAGCAGCCTCCAGCGGGACTACTCGGAGGAGCTGTTTTTT.

This clone is deemed medium-sized. The chain's CDR3 is CATRAGSYNEQFF. The CDR3 DNA follows: TGTGCCACCCGAGCAGGCTCCTACAATGAGCAGTTCTTC. This rearrangement joins TRBV6-1 to TRBJ2-1; no definite D call. The CDR3 contains 13 residues. V gave up 10 bases and J gave up 0 bases, with 10 bases separating them. Germline lookup yields CDR1 MNHNS and CDR2 SASEGT.

This clone was seen repeatedly, ten times or more. DNA of the CDR3: TGCAGTGCTAGAGACGACAGGCACGACACTGAAGCTTTCTTT. Translated, it gives CSARDDRHDTEAFF. This rearrangement joins TRBV20-1 to TRBJ1-1, with D possibly being TRBD1 (6 bases). CDR1 is DFQATT, CDR2 SNEGSKA, per germline (reference sequence). This CDR3 comprises 14 residues. V lost 0 bases and J lost 3, with 11 bases in between.

This clone was counted ten times or more. The chain couples TRBV6-2 or TRBV6-3 to TRBJ2-1; TRBD1 might be the D (5 bases). V lost 7 bases to trimming and J lost 1 base, with 17 bases between them. CDR1 and CDR2 from the germline V gene are MNHEY and SVGEGT. This CDR3 contains 16 residues. CDR3 residues: CASIRVLRWSYNEQFF. CDR3 bases: TGTGCCAGCATCAGGGTGTTGCGATGGTCCTACAATGAGCAGTTCTTC.

This clone was seen repeatedly, ten times or more. The chain joins TRBV25-1 to TRBJ1-5; D remains unclear. Germline CDR1 MGHDK, CDR2 SYGVNS. The CDR3 extends over 14 amino acids. V lost 4 bases and J lost 3, with 10 bases in between. CDR3 protein: CASSGAQVNQPQHF. Written as DNA, the CDR3 is TGTGCCAGCAGTGGAGCGCAGGTCAATCAGCCCCAGCATTTT.

Judged by abundance, this clone is medium-sized. The identical CDR3 is also encoded by other nucleotide sequences in the sample. The V and J genes are TRBV19 and TRBJ1-2; possible D gene TRBD1, 5 bases. Trimming left V 4 bases short and J 5 bases short, with 17 bases between. Germline loops: CDR1 LNHDA, CDR2 SQIVND (reference sequence). The CDR3 length is 15 residues. CDR3 residues: CASSTGTSQLYGYTF. CDR3 in DNA: TGTGCCAGTAGTACGGGGACCTCTCAACTTTATGGCTACACCTTC. Filled out from reference TRBV19 and TRBJ1-2, the complete variable domain reads DGGITQSPKYLFRKEGQNVTLSCEQNLNHDAMYWYRQDPGQGLRLIYYSQIVNDFQKGDIAEGYSVSREKKESFPLTVTSAQKNPTAFYLCASSTGTSQLYGYTFGSGTRLTVV.

By its share, this clone is medium-sized. The rearrangement links TRBV3-1 to TRBJ2-1; 15 bases line up with TRBD2. The J segment lost 5 bases and the V segment lost 4 bases, leaving 3 bases of the junction unmatched. CDR1 is LGHDT, CDR2 YNNKEL, per germline (reference sequence). The CDR3 consists of 16 residues. The chain's CDR3 is CASSLRTSGRDNEQFF. CDR3 sequence (DNA): TGTGCCAGCAGCCTCCGGACTAGCGGGAGGGACAATGAGCAGTTCTTC.

By share, this clone counts as medium-sized. This chain connects TRBV30 to TRBJ2-7; TRBD2 agrees at 7 bases. From germline, CDR1 is GTSNPN and CDR2 SVGIG (reference sequence). This CDR3 is 15 amino acids long. The trim removed 0 bases at V and 2 bases at J, leaving 7 bases unmatched. The CDR3 DNA is TGTGCCTGGAGTGTCTCCGGCGGGAGACCCTACGAGCAGTACTTC. This translates into CAWSVSGGRPYEQYF.

This clone was detected many times. The rearrangement uses TRBV30 and TRBJ1-1, with D hard to call. The CDR3 covers 12 residues. Looked up from germline, CDR1 is GTSNPN and CDR2 is SVGIG (reference sequence). V shed 2 bases and J shed 0 bases, with 4 bases lying between them. Here the CDR3 reads CAWSRMNTEAFF. The DNA of the CDR3 is TGTGCCTGGAGTCGGATGAACACTGAAGCTTTCTTT. Filled out from reference TRBV30 and TRBJ1-1, the complete variable domain reads SQTIHQWPATLVQPVGSPLSLECTVEGTSNPNLYWYRQAAGRGLQLLFYSVGIGQISSEVPQNLSASRPQDRQFILSSKKLLLSDSGFYLCAWSRMNTEAFFGQGTRLTVV.

This clone was picked up many times. This chain links TRBV20-1 with TRBJ2-4; 9 nucleotides align to TRBD1. Germline CDR1 DFQATT, CDR2 SNEGSKA (reference sequence). The CDR3 is 16 amino acids. The V gene end was trimmed by 0 bases and the J gene end by 2 bases; junction bases not matched to a gene: 5. The CDR3 nucleotides are TGCAGTGCTAGAGATACAGGGGGCCGTTCCAAAAACATTCAGTACTTC. Translating it yields CSARDTGGRSKNIQYF.

V and J are TRBV20-1 and TRBJ1-1; D ambiguous. Germline V gives CDR1 DFQATT, CDR2 SNEGSKA (reference sequence). The CDR3 has 14 residues. V lost 0 bases, J lost 0 bases, and 8 bases lay in between. The CDR3, as DNA: TGCAGTGCTAGAGATGGTAAGATGAACACTGAAGCTTTCTTT. It is translated as CSARDGKMNTEAFF.

The chain employs TRBV2 and TRBJ2-2, with D perhaps matching TRBD2 (6 bases). The CDR3 spans 18 residues. The V gene lost 9 bases and the J gene lost 4 bases, with 27 bases spanning the gap. The germline CDR1 and CDR2 sequences are SNHLY and FYNNEI. The CDR3 reads CARGPEGGASSSTGELFF. The CDR3 coding sequence is TGTGCCAGGGGGCCCGAGGGAGGAGCGAGTAGCAGCACCGGGGAGCTGTTTTTT.

This clone is termed medium-sized. This chain links TRBV6-1 with TRBJ2-7, with 8 bases fitting TRBD2. The CDR3 runs 14 residues. Germline CDR1 and CDR2: MNHNS and SASEGT. Trimming removed 8 bases from V and 4 bases from J; junction bases left unmatched: 10. The CDR3 loop reads CASRWGSGIYEQYF. The CDR3 DNA reads TGTGCCAGCCGATGGGGTAGCGGGATTTACGAGCAGTACTTC.

Worth noting for this clone: Compared with germline, one end of the junction differs, possibly owing to a read error. V and J are TRBV19 and TRBJ1-5; D gene ambiguous. The germline gives CDR1 LNHDA, CDR2 SQIVND (reference sequence). This CDR3 region has 16 residues. CDR3 in DNA: TGTACCAGTAGTATAGGTTATTGGGCTGGGAATCAGCCCCAGCATTTT. As protein: CTSSIGYWAGNQPQHF.

The rearrangement uses TRBV11-2 and TRBJ2-1; tentatively, D is TRBD1 (5 bases). The germline V gene has CDR1 SGHAT and CDR2 FQNNGV. Trimming cost V 3 bases and J 0 bases, with 15 bases left between them. The length of the CDR3 is 17 residues. CDR3 region: CASSLVGHLISYNEQFF. DNA for the CDR3: TGTGCCAGCAGCTTGGTTGGACATCTCATCTCCTACAATGAGCAGTTCTTC.